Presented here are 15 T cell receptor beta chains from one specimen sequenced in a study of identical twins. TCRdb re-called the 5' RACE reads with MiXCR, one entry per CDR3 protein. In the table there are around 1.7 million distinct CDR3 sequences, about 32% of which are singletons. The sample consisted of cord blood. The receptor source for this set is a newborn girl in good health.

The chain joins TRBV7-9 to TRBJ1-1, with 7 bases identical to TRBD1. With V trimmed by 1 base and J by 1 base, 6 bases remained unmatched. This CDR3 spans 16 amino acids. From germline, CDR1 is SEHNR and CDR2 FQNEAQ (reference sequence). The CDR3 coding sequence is TGTGCCAGCAGCTTAGTCGGGGGACAGAGGAACACTGAAGCTTTCTTT. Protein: CASSLVGGQRNTEAFF.

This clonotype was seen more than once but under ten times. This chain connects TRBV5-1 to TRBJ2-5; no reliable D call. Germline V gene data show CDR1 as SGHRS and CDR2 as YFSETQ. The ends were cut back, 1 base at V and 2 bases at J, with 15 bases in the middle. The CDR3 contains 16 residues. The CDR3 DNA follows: TGCGCCAGCAGCTTGAACATTGGGGTCAGACAAGAGACCCAGTACTTC. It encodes CASSLNIGVRQETQYF.

The CDR3 loop is CASSPRQGPNEQFF. The CDR3 DNA is TGTGCCAGCAGCCCCCGACAGGGCCCTAATGAGCAGTTCTTC. This chain links TRBV11-2 with TRBJ2-1, with 7 bases matching TRBD1. CDR1 SGHAT and CDR2 FQNNGV come from the germline V gene. V was clipped by 5 bases and J by 7 bases; unmatched bases: 8. The CDR3 loop spans 14 amino acids.

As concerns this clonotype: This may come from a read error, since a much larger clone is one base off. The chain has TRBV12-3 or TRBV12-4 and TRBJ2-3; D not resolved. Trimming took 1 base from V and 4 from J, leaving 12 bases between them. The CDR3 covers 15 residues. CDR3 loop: CASSLVRAMADTQYF. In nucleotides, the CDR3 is TGTGCCAGCAGTTTAGTTAGGGCGATGGCAGATACGCAGTATTTT.

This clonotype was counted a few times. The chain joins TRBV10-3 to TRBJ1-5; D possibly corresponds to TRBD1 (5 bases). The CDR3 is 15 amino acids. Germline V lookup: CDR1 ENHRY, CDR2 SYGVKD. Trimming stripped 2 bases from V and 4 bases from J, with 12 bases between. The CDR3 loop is CAISEGRVPNQPQHF. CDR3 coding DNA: TGTGCCATCAGTGAGGGCAGGGTCCCGAATCAGCCCCAGCATTTT.

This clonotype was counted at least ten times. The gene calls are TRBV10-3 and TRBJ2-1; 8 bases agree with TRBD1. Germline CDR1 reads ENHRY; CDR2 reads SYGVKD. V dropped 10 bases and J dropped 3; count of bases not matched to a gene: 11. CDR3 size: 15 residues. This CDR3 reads CATERQGSRYNEQFF. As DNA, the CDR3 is TGTGCCACCGAGAGACAGGGGAGTCGCTACAATGAGCAGTTCTTC.

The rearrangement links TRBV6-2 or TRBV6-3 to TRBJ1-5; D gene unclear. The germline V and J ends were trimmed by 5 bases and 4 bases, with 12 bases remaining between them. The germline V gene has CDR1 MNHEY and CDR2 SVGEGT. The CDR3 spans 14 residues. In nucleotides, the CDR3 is TGTGCCAGCAGTCAAAAGGGTGGGAATCAGCCCCAGCATTTT. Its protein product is CASSQKGGNQPQHF.

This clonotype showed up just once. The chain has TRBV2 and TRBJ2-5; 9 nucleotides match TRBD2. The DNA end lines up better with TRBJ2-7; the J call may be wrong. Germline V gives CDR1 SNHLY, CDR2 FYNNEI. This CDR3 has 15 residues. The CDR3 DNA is TGTGCCAGCAGGCGGACTAGCGATGGGGGCTACGAGCAGTACTTC. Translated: CASRRTSDGGYEQYF.

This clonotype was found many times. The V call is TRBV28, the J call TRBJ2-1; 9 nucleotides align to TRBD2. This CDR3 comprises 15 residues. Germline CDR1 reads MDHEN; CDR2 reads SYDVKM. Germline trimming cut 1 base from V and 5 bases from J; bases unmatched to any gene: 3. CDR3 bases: TGTGCCAGCAGTTTATTAGCTAGCGGGAACAATGAGCAGTTCTTC. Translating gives CASSLLASGNNEQFF.

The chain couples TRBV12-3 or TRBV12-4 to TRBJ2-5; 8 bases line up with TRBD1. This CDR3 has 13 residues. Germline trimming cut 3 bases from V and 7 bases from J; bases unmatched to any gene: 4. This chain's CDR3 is CASSLTGAGTQYF. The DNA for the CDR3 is TGTGCCAGCAGTTTGACAGGGGCCGGGACCCAGTACTTC.

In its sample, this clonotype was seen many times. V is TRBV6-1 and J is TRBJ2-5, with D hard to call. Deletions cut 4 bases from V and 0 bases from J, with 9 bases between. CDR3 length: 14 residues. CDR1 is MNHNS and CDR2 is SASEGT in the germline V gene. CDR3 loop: CASSGSEYQETQYF. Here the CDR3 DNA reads TGTGCCAGCAGTGGAAGCGAGTACCAAGAGACCCAGTACTTC.

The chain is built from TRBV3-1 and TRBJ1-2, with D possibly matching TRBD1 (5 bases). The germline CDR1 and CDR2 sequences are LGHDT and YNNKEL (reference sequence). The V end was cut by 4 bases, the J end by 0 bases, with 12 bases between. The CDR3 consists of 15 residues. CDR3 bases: TGTGCCAGCAGCCGAAGCAGGGCAACTAACTATGGCTACACCTTC. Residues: CASSRSRATNYGYTF.

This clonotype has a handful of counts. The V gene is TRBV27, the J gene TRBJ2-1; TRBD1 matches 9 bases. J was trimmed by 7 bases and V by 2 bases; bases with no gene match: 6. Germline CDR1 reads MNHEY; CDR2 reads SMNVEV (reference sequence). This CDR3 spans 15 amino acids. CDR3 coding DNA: TGTGCCAGCAGTTTACCCGGGACAGGGCAAAATGAGCAGTTCTTC. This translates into CASSLPGTGQNEQFF.

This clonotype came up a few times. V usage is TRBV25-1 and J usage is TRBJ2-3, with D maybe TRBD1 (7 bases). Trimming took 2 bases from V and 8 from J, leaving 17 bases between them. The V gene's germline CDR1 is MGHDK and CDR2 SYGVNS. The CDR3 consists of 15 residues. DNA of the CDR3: TGTGCCAGCAGTGAAGTGCCAGGGGGGATTGCTACGCAGTATTTT. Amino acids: CASSEVPGGIATQYF.

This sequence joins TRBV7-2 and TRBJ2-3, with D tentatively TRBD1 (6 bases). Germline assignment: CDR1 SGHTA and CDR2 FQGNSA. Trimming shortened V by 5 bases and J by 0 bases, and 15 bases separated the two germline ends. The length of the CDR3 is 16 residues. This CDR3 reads CASSRGWTASTDTQYF. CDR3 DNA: TGTGCCAGCAGCCGGGGTTGGACAGCTAGCACAGATACGCAGTATTTT.